This passage covers 11 T cell receptor beta chains from one sample sequenced in a study of shared clonotypes between healthy human individuals (dated by TCRdb to 2020 to 2022). Receptor amplification or capture employed the immunoSEQ multiplex PCR assay. The source is immuneACCESS, and TCRdb retained only in-frame sequences with V and J called. Part of the clones is not carried over; for the studies checked, unresolved V genes explain less than half of this, and the remainder is unexplained. Present in this sample are almost 750,000 clones, about two thirds of which were seen just once. The top ten hold around 1.7% of the sample. The sample was memory CD4+ T cells sorted from blood. The cell subset or site label corresponds to: CD45RA-negative fraction. The receptor set was obtained from a woman aged 25 to 39 in good health.

This clone was counted between two and nine times. The chain links TRBV19 to TRBJ2-7; a weak D match, TRBD1 (6 bases). Germline lookup yields CDR1 LNHDA and CDR2 SQIVND (reference sequence). V gave up 4 bases and J gave up 0 bases, with 10 bases separating them. CDR3 length: 14 residues. The CDR3 DNA reads as TGTGCCAGTAGTAAAACGGACAGCTCCTACGAGCAGTACTTC. Translation: CASSKTDSSYEQYF.

The chain has TRBV10-3 and TRBJ2-7; D call uncertain. The V gene lost 2 bases and the J gene lost 0 bases, with 8 bases spanning the gap. The CDR3 has 14 residues. CDR1 ENHRY and CDR2 SYGVKD come from the germline V gene. Here the CDR3 DNA reads TGTGCCATCAGTGAGGAGGAGAGCTCCTACGAGCAGTACTTC. Translating it yields CAISEEESSYEQYF.

This chain joins TRBV14 and TRBJ2-7, with D unclear. This CDR3 contains 15 residues. Germline V gene lookup returns CDR1 SGHDN and CDR2 FVKESK. V lost 2 bases and J 2 bases, leaving 13 bases between the germline ends. CDR3 in DNA: TGTGCCAGCAGCCAATGGGCAGACCGAACCTACGAGCAGTACTTC. Its protein product is CASSQWADRTYEQYF.

The chain is built from TRBV5-4 and TRBJ2-3; the match to TRBD2 covers 9 bases. The germline gives CDR1 SGHNT, CDR2 YYREEE (reference sequence). V shed 4 bases and J 4 bases; nucleotides not matched to a gene: 7. The CDR3 has 15 residues. CDR3 residues: CASSQSAGGSDTQYF. The CDR3 DNA sequence: TGTGCCAGCAGCCAATCAGCGGGAGGTTCAGATACGCAGTATTTT.

This chain connects TRBV29-1 to TRBJ2-4; possibly TRBD1 or TRBD2 for D (6 bases each). The CDR3 is 13 amino acids. Germline V gene lookup returns CDR1 SQVTM and CDR2 ANQGSEA. The V and J ends lost 4 bases and 8 bases respectively, with 15 bases between them. This CDR3 is CSVAGARVDIQYF. The DNA of the CDR3 is TGCAGCGTTGCGGGGGCGCGGGTTGACATTCAGTACTTC.

V gene TRBV19 combines with J gene TRBJ2-2, with 8 bases matching TRBD2. The CDR3 covers 17 residues. Germline trimming cut 0 bases from V and 3 bases from J; bases unmatched to any gene: 6. CDR1 is LNHDA, CDR2 SQIVND, per germline (reference sequence). CDR3 nucleotides: TGTGCCAGTAGTATAGATCAGGGACTAGTGTACACCGGGGAGCTGTTTTTT. Amino acid sequence: CASSIDQGLVYTGELFF.

This chain joins TRBV11-1 and TRBJ2-1; the match to TRBD2 covers 9 bases. Germline V gene data show CDR1 as SGHAT and CDR2 as FQDESV (reference sequence). CDR3 length: 15 residues. V dropped 5 bases and J dropped 8; count of bases not matched to a gene: 10. In nucleotides, the CDR3 is TGTGCCAGCAGCCAAAAAGGTAGCGGGAGTTATGAGCAGTTCTTC. Amino acid sequence: CASSQKGSGSYEQFF. Full variable domain (outside the CDR3, taken from reference TRBV11-1 and TRBJ2-1): EAEVAQSPRYKITEKSQAVAFWCDPISGHATLYWYRQILGQGPELLVQFQDESVVDDSQLPKDRFSAERLKGVDSTLKIQPAELGDSAMYLCASSQKGSGSYEQFFGPGTRLTVL.

The J gene is TRBJ1-5, the V gene TRBV6-5; D is unresolved. V dropped 2 bases and J dropped 9 bases, with 11 bases sitting between them. CDR1 MNHEY and CDR2 SVGAGI come from the germline V gene. The CDR3 runs to 13 residues. In DNA, the CDR3 is TGTGCCAGCAGTTACGGCTGGCGTTGGCCCCAGCATTTT. This codes for CASSYGWRWPQHF.

This clone was seen just once. This chain uses TRBV2 with TRBJ2-7; D remains unclear. The ends were cut back, 9 bases at V and 0 bases at J, with 18 bases in the middle. Germline lookup yields CDR1 SNHLY and CDR2 FYNNEI. There are 15 residues in the CDR3. The chain's CDR3 is CASVKDGSSSYEQYF. As DNA, the CDR3 is TGTGCCAGTGTGAAGGACGGCTCTAGCTCCTACGAGCAGTACTTC.

V and J are TRBV15 and TRBJ2-7; the match to TRBD2 covers 7 bases. Trimming took 5 bases from V and 2 from J; bases not matched to a gene: 12. In germline, CDR1 is LNHNV, CDR2 YYDKDF (reference sequence). This CDR3 is 16 amino acids long. CDR3 sequence reads: CATSPGGGRATYEQYF. The CDR3 coding sequence is TGTGCCACCAGCCCGGGGGGTGGGAGGGCCACCTACGAGCAGTACTTC.

On this clone: Other nucleotide sequences in the sample specify the same CDR3. The rearrangement links TRBV5-1 to TRBJ1-1; no definite D call. Germline values: CDR1 SGHRS, CDR2 YFSETQ. The CDR3 contains 14 residues. Trimming cost V 0 bases and J 3 bases, with 9 bases left between them. The CDR3 DNA reads as TGCGCCAGCAGCTTGGTCCAGGAAGACACTGAAGCTTTCTTT. Amino acid sequence: CASSLVQEDTEAFF.